This T cell receptor (beta chain) appears in the sequencing data of a study of cytomegalovirus exposure and HLA in healthy donors. Study at large: A later analysis reported the 100 to 150 validation repertoires used the same platform as the 550 to 700 first-cohort repertoires.

Concerning this clone: What it binds is not known.

This CDR3 spans 14 amino acids. V trimming: 4 bases; J trimming: 3 bases; junction bases outside the gene matches: 4. CDR1 and CDR2 from the germline V gene are SGHNT and YYREEE (reference sequence). TCRdb's copy holds only in-frame clones and misses some; the assay was immunoSEQ multiplex PCR. Here the sample spans around 200,000 clones, about 80% being singletons. The study, taken as a whole, reports: A few chains tied to CMV proved CMV antigen-specific in vitro. Most TCR sequences were rare, but some public TCRs occurred in many donors. TCR beta chains numbering roughly 150 were designated cytomegalovirus-associated.

Sequences were obtained from PBMCs. This chain uses TRBV5-4 with TRBJ1-5; 7 positions agree with TRBD1. The sequence was obtained from a woman under 30 in good health and CMV-seropositive. CDR3 region: CASSAGGDNQPQHF. CDR3 sequence (DNA): TGTGCCAGCAGCGCAGGGGGTGACAATCAGCCCCAGCATTTT.